This T cell receptor beta chain was sequenced in a study of cytomegalovirus exposure and HLA in healthy donors. This clone was recorded a few times. Its antigen is currently unknown. A multiplex PCR was run with 60 Vbeta primers and 13 Jbeta primers. Only in-frame clones appear in the TCRdb table, and some are missing; sequencing was by immunoSEQ multiplex PCR. The sample carries fewer than 75,000 clones, around 75% recorded once. Findings of the study overall: A classifier reportedly called cytomegalovirus status with high sensitivity and specificity. In presence/absence analyses, roughly uniform sequencing depth across donors was assumed. 150 or so TCR beta chains were listed as cytomegalovirus-associated. In a later analysis, several top co-occurrence clusters appeared linked to parvovirus B19, influenza, CMV and Epstein-Barr virus.

The TCR was taken from an older man in good health and CMV-seronegative. Sequencing used PBMCs.

The CDR3 loop is CASSQEGRYTEAFF. For the CDR3, the DNA is TGCGCCAGCAGCCAAGAGGGGCGGTACACTGAAGCTTTCTTT. The chain couples TRBV4-1 to TRBJ1-1; D might be TRBD1 (5 bases). This CDR3 has 14 residues. Trimming took 0 bases from V and 3 from J, leaving 8 bases between them. Looked up from germline, CDR1 is MGHRA and CDR2 is YSYEKL.